This T cell receptor (beta chain) was observed in a study of blood T cell repertoires in COVID-19. TCRdb's copy holds only in-frame clones and misses some; the assay was immunoSEQ multiplex PCR. The repertoire holds 110,000 or so clones, with 75% to 90% as singletons. The sequence came from a human donor in a cohort sampled during active COVID-19. Input material: peripheral blood.

CDR3 amino acids: CASSRGAGELFF. The DNA for the CDR3 is TGCGCCAGCAGCCGGGGGGCCGGGGAGCTGTTTTTT. The chain has TRBV5-1 and TRBJ2-2; 7 bases are a match to TRBD2. The CDR3 has 12 amino acids. Germline values: CDR1 SGHRS, CDR2 YFSETQ. V shed 4 bases, J shed 6 bases, and the junction held 0 bases outside the gene matches. Using reference TRBV5-1 and TRBJ2-2 for the parts outside the CDR3, the full variable domain is KAGVTQTPRYLIKTRGQQVTLSCSPISGHRSVSWYQQTPGQGLQFLFEYFSETQRNKGNFPGRFSGRQFSNSRSEMNVSTLELGDSALYLCASSRGAGELFFGEGSRLTVL.